The clone carrying this T cell receptor beta chain was seen repeatedly, ten times or more. Its antigen remains unidentified. It was by 5'RACE with 10-nucleotide random UMIs that the cDNA was made. From 15-18 subjects, every sequencing run obtained over 160 million TCR-beta sequences. TCRdb recomputed calls from the 5' RACE reads with MiXCR, one row per CDR3 protein. The table includes 45,000 to 50,000 distinct CDR3 sequences, roughly 25% detected once. The source of the sample is a study of neurological immune-mediated disorders. Overall study results and limits: None of the CDR3 amino acid sequences in expanded clones turned up in more than one subject, which points to private repertoires in all groups.

The study used blood bank volunteers in Maryland, USA, as healthy controls. The sequence was obtained from a woman aged 65 to 85 in good health. Sequenced material: PBMCs.

Here the CDR3 reads CASSLAPMGSGNTIYF. In DNA, the CDR3 is TGCGCCAGCAGCTTGGCCCCCATGGGCTCTGGAAACACCATATATTTT. The chain is built from TRBV5-1 and TRBJ1-3; D not resolved. Germline values: CDR1 SGHRS, CDR2 YFSETQ. The CDR3 is 16 amino acids. Trimming took 0 bases from V and 0 from J, leaving 10 bases between them.